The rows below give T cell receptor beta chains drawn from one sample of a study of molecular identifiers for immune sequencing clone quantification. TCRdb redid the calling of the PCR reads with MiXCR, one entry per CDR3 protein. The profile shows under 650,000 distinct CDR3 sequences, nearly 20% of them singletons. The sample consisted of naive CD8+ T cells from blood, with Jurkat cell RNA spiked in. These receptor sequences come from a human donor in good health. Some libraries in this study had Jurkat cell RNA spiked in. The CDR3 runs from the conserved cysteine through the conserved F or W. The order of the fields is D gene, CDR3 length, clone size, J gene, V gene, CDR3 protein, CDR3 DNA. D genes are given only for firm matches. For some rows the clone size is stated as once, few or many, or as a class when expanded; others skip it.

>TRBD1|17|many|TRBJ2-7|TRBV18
CASSPKVIFGTGSEQYF
TGTGCCAGCTCACCAAAGGTCATCTTCGGGACAGGGTCTGAGCAGTACTTC
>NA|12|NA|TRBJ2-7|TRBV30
CAFEQGAHEQYF
TGTGCCTTCGAACAGGGTGCCCACGAGCAGTACTTC
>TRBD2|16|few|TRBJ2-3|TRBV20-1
CSARWGLAGSTDTQYF
TGCAGTGCTCGCTGGGGACTAGCGGGGAGCACAGATACGCAGTATTTT
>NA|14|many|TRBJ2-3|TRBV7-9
CASSSAYYTDTQYF
TGTGCCAGCAGCTCTGCCTATTACACAGATACGCAGTATTTT
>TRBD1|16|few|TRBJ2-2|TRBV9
CASSVESATGPGELFF
TGTGCCAGCAGCGTAGAGTCCGCGACAGGGCCCGGGGAGCTGTTTTTT
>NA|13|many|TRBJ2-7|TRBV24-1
CATSDIQGDEQYF
TGTGCCACCAGTGATATACAGGGCGACGAGCAGTACTTC
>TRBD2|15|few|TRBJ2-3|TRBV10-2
CASRLAGGVLDTQYF
TGCGCCAGCAGGCTAGCGGGGGGGGTGCTGGATACGCAGTATTTT
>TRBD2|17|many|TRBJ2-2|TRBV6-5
CASSYTSGGVLSAELFF
TGTGCCAGCAGTTACACTAGCGGGGGAGTACTAAGTGCGGAGCTGTTTTTT
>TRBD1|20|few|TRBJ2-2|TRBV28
CASSNSGTGGQAEPTGELFF
TGTGCCAGCAGTAATAGCGGGACAGGGGGTCAAGCGGAGCCCACCGGGGAGCTGTTTTTT
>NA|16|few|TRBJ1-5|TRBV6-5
CASSYSGRGFDQPQHF
TGTGCCAGCAGTTACTCAGGTCGGGGTTTCGATCAGCCCCAGCATTTT
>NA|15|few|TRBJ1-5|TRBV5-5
CASSETGNSNQPQHF
TGTGCCAGCAGCGAAACAGGGAATAGCAATCAGCCCCAGCATTTT
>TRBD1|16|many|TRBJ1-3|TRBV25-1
CASSEWGQGSGNTIYF
TGTGCCAGCAGTGAATGGGGACAGGGCTCTGGAAACACCATATATTTT
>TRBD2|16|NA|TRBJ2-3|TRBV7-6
CASSLGLAGEPDTQYF
TGTGCCAGCAGCTTAGGACTAGCGGGAGAACCAGATACGCAGTATTTT
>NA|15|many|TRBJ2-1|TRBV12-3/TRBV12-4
CASSSRRLPYNEQFF
TGTGCCAGCAGCAGCAGGAGACTTCCCTACAATGAGCAGTTCTTC
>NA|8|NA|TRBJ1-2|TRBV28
CANTRYTF
TGTGCCAATACACGATACACCTTC
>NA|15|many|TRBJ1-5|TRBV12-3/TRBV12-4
CASSSGGYLSQPQHF
TGTGCCAGCAGTTCAGGCGGCTACCTCAGTCAGCCCCAGCATTTT
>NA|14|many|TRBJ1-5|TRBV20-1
CSVLDPGGNQPQHF
TGCAGTGTTTTAGACCCCGGGGGCAATCAGCCCCAGCATTTT
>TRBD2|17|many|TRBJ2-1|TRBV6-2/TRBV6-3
CASSPGLAGVAYNEQFF
TGTGCCAGCAGTCCCGGACTAGCGGGAGTGGCCTACAATGAGCAGTTCTTC
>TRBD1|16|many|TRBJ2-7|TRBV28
CASSLSAGQGLDEQYF
TGTGCCAGCAGTTTATCAGCGGGACAGGGCCTCGACGAGCAGTACTTC
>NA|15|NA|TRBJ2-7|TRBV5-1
CASSLAWGSSYGQYF
TGCGCCAGCAGCTTGGCGTGGGGCTCTTCCTACGGGCAGTACTTC
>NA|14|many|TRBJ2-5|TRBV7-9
CASSLDRDRETQYF
TGTGCCAGCAGCTTAGACAGGGATCGTGAGACCCAGTACTTC
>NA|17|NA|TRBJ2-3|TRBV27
CASSPRTVIRGTDTQYF
TGTGCCAGCAGTCCCCGGACAGTGATAAGGGGCACAGATACGCAGTATTTT
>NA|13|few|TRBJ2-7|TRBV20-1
CSALSGTKYEQYF
TGCAGTGCCCTTTCCGGGACAAAATACGAGCAGTACTTC
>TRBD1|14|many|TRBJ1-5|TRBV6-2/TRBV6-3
CASSRQGGRQPQHF
TGTGCCAGCAGTCGACAGGGGGGGCGTCAGCCCCAGCATTTT
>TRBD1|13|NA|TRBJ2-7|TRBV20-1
CSAETGAAYEQYF
TGCAGTGCTGAGACAGGGGCGGCCTACGAGCAGTACTTC
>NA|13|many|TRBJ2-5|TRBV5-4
CASRPGEQETQYF
TGTGCCAGCAGACCCGGGGAGCAAGAGACCCAGTACTTC
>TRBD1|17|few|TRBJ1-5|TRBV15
CATSRSQSGRGDQPQHF
TGTGCCACCAGCAGATCGCAATCTGGCAGGGGGGATCAGCCCCAGCATTTT
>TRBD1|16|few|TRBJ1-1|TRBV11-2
CASSLDRGRLNTEAFF
TGTGCCAGCAGCTTAGACAGGGGGCGCTTGAACACTGAAGCTTTCTTT
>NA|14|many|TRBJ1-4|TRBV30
CAWSGGGGHEKLFF
TGTGCCTGGAGTGGGGGGGGAGGTCATGAAAAACTGTTTTTT
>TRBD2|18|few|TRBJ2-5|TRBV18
CASSPPSGRAEVVETQYF
TGTGCCAGCTCACCACCTAGCGGGAGGGCCGAGGTTGTGGAGACCCAGTACTTC
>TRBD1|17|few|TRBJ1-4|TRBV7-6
CASSLVGTGATNEKLFF
TGTGCCAGCAGCTTAGTTGGGACAGGAGCAACTAATGAAAAACTGTTTTTT
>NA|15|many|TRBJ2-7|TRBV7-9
CASSSQWDASYEQYF
TGTGCCAGCAGCTCGCAGTGGGACGCTTCCTACGAGCAGTACTTC
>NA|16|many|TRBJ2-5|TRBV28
CASSFYSGQGQETQYF
TGTGCCAGCAGTTTTTATTCCGGCCAGGGCCAAGAGACCCAGTACTTC
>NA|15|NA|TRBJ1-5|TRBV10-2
CASSDDRTLYQPQHF
TGCGCCAGCAGTGACGACAGAACACTATATCAGCCCCAGCATTTT
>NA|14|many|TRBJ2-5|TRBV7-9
CASSSGTYQETQYF
TGTGCCAGCAGCTCCGGGACATACCAAGAGACCCAGTACTTC
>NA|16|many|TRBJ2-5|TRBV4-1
CASSRLEGAGYETQYF
TGCGCCAGCAGCCGTCTGGAGGGGGCAGGCTACGAGACCCAGTACTTC
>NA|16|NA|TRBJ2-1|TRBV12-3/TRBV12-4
CASRGDRKWSYNEQFF
TGTGCCAGCAGGGGAGACAGGAAGTGGTCCTACAATGAGCAGTTCTTC
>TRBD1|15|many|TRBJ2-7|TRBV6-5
CASSYSIRGSYEQYF
TGTGCCAGCAGTTACTCGATCAGGGGGAGCTACGAGCAGTACTTC
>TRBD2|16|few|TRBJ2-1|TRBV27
CASRASGTSGYNEQFF
TGTGCCAGCAGAGCTTCCGGGACTAGCGGTTACAATGAGCAGTTCTTC
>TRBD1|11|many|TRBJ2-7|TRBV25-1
CASGQGIEQYF
TGTGCCAGCGGACAGGGCATCGAGCAGTACTTC
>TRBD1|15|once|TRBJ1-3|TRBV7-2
CASGQDRGSGYTIYF
TGTGCCAGCGGCCAGGACAGGGGCTCTGGATACACCATATATTTT
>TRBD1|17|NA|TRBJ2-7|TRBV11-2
CASSSSAGGQGNYEQYF
TGTGCCAGCAGCTCGTCGGCCGGAGGACAGGGGAACTACGAGCAGTACTTC
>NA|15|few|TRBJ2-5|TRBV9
CASSVGGRVKETQYF
TGTGCCAGCAGCGTAGGCGGCAGGGTGAAAGAGACCCAGTACTTC
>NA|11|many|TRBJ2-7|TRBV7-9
CASSLGLEQYF
TGTGCCAGCAGCTTAGGCCTCGAGCAGTACTTC
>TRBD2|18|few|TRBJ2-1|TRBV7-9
CASSPPVSGRATYNEQFF
TGTGCCAGCAGTCCCCCCGTTAGCGGGAGGGCCACTTACAATGAGCAGTTCTTC
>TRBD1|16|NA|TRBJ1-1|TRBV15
CATSRNTGGADTEAFF
TGTGCCACCAGCAGAAATACAGGGGGCGCCGACACTGAAGCTTTCTTT
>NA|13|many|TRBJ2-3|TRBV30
CAWSVIVTDTQYF
TGTGCCTGGAGTGTTATTGTTACAGATACGCAGTATTTT
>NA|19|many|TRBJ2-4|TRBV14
CASSQTVRAPEASKNIQYF
TGTGCCAGCAGCCAGACTGTGAGGGCCCCAGAGGCGTCCAAAAACATTCAGTACTTC
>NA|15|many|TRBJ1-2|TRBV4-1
CASSQIRYEDAGYTF
TGCGCCAGCAGCCAGATACGGTACGAGGATGCTGGCTACACCTTC
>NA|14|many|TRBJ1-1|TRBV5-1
CASSLRDMNTEAFF
TGCGCCAGCAGCTTAAGGGATATGAACACTGAAGCTTTCTTT
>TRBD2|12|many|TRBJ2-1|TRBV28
CASSTSGDEQFF
TGTGCCAGCAGCACTAGCGGCGATGAGCAGTTCTTC
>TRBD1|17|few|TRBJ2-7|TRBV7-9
CASSLGTGEPSSYEQYF
TGTGCCAGCAGCTTAGGAACAGGGGAACCATCCTCCTACGAGCAGTACTTC
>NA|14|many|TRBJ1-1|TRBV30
CAWENWEGGAEAFF
TGTGCCTGGGAAAACTGGGAGGGAGGTGCTGAAGCTTTCTTT